This TCR beta chain came from a study of blood T cell repertoires in COVID-19 (dated by TCRdb to 2018 to 2021). Regarding the complete study: The collaborator samples originated in the United States, Italy and Spain and spanned the acute and convalescent phases of COVID-19. Samples came from the ongoing ImmuneRACE study (first 160 participants) plus 1,254 subjects from 6 global collaborators. Where available, HLA class I and class II types were taken from metadata supplied by the sample provider and were not determined by assay-based typing. The repertoires were made available in a free public database intended to serve as a resource for research on the immune response to SARS-CoV-2. Deeply sampled blood TCRbeta repertoires from subjects exposed to, actively infected with, or recovered from COVID-19 were included in the dataset. The material from the prospective study consisted of cDNA or gDNA derived from T cells, B-cell-depleted T cells, or PBMCs. The sample metadata nearly always contained a de-identified subject ID, COVID-19 status, age in years and sex. Here is what the overall study found, with its caveats: How much clinical and demographic metadata was included differed by source and by participant, and the metadata was provided uncurated.

Whole blood was collected in K2EDTA tubes by collaborating institutions according to the institutions' own protocols. For TCRbeta analysis, collaborators shipped samples in one of three forms: frozen whole blood, isolated PBMCs, or DNA extracted from either of those sample types. V lost 9 bases and J lost 13 bases, and the count of bases not matched to a germline gene is 20. CDR1 and CDR2 (LNHDA, SQIVND) derive from the germline V gene (reference sequence). From the cysteine through the phenylalanine, the CDR3 covers 14 amino acids. Just CDR3 DNA is preserved here, 42 bases in frame from base 1. TCRbeta CDR3 regions were amplified from genomic DNA by means of the immunoSEQ Assay, a bias-controlled multiplex PCR. On the authors' methods: Within the assay, amplification of reference gene primers was used to estimate how many nucleated cells each sample contained. Sequence reads were collapsed and filtered to measure the absolute abundance of every unique TCRbeta CDR3 rearrangement. Productive Simpson clonality was computed per sample as the square root of Simpson's diversity index over productive rearrangements. TCRdb limited this immuneACCESS table to in-frame rearrangements with V and J called. A share of clones is missing; checked studies link under half to unresolved V genes, and the rest is unexplained. V, J and clone size were drawn from that table, and D and trimming were deduced from the DNA. For this sample the table gives around 58,000 clones, of which 70% to 90% were detected only once. The ten largest clonotypes hold roughly 5.7% of the sample.

About this clone itself: Its cognate antigen has yet to be identified. Per-base qualities were not stored, and no clone one base away is much larger.

Recombination joined TRBV19 with TRBJ1-1, with 7 bases aligning to TRBD1. This TCR came from a human donor in a cohort sampled during active COVID-19. Sequencing used peripheral blood. The nucleotide sequence reads as follows: TGTGCCAGCCTCCTTCAGGGGGGAACACTGAAGCTTTTCTTT. The resulting protein is CASLLQGGTLKLFF.